These T cell receptor beta chains were read from a single sample in a study of blood T cell repertoires in COVID-19. The data were produced by immunoSEQ multiplex PCR, yet TCRdb's version contains in-frame clones alone and is incomplete. The sample lists tens of thousands of clones, 60% to 85% occurring once. Sequences were obtained from peripheral blood. Receptors originate from a human donor in a cohort sampled during active COVID-19. Both conserved end residues are part of each CDR3. The order of the fields is J gene, V gene, clone size, D gene, CDR3 length, CDR3 DNA, CDR3 protein. A D gene is named only where the DNA matches it firmly. The listing skips clone size in some rows; elsewhere it reads once, few, many or a size class.

>TRBJ2-5|TRBV7-2|few|TRBD2|15
TGTGCCAGCAGCGCATGGACTAGCGGGGCAGAGACCCAGTACTTC
CASSAWTSGAETQYF
>TRBJ2-7|TRBV7-2|NA|TRBD2|15
TGTGCCAGCAGCAAGGGACTAGCGGACGCCTACGAGCAGTACTTC
CASSKGLADAYEQYF
>TRBJ1-2|TRBV3-1/TRBV3-2|few|NA|14
TGTGCCAGCAGCCAAGAAAGGGCTGGGGGCGGCTACACCTTC
CASSQERAGGGYTF
>TRBJ1-3|TRBV3-1/TRBV3-2|NA|NA|14
TGTGCCAGCAGCCACACAGGCTCTGGAAACACCATATATTTT
CASSHTGSGNTIYF
>TRBJ1-1|TRBV14|NA|NA|14
TGTGCCAGCAGCCAATCGGGGTGGCGAAATGAAGCTTTCTTT
CASSQSGWRNEAFF
>TRBJ2-5|TRBV9|NA|NA|13
TGTGCCAGCAGCGTAGATAGTCAAGAGACCCAGTACTTC
CASSVDSQETQYF
>TRBJ2-2|TRBV28|few|NA|15
TGTGCCAGCAGTTTCCCGGAGAGGCGGACCGGGGAGCTGTTTTTT
CASSFPERRTGELFF
>TRBJ2-7|TRBV4-1|NA|TRBD2|15
TGCGCCAGCAGCCGAAATAGCGGGAGAGGGTACGAGCAGTACTTC
CASSRNSGRGYEQYF
>TRBJ2-1|TRBV2|NA|TRBD2|17
TGTGCCAGCAGTCCTACGAGACTAGCGGGAGGGCAGAATGAGCAGTTCTTC
CASSPTRLAGGQNEQFF
>TRBJ2-2|TRBV27|few|NA|14
TGTGCCAGCAGTTCCGGGTGGAGGACCGGGGAGCTGTTTTTT
CASSSGWRTGELFF
>TRBJ2-4|TRBV6-1|NA|NA|15
TGTGCCAGCAGTGAACAGGGCATAGGGGAAATGTACGCATACTTC
CASSEQGIGEMYAYF
>TRBJ1-5|TRBV30|NA|NA|14
TGTGCCTGGACCAAGGACAAACTCGATCAGCCCCAGCATTTT
CAWTKDKLDQPQHF
>TRBJ1-3|TRBV18|once|TRBD1|16
TGTGCCAGCTCACGGGACAGCAAAAGCTCTGGAAACACCATATATTTT
CASSRDSKSSGNTIYF
>TRBJ2-5|TRBV29-1|NA|TRBD1|12
TGCAGCGTCCGGACAGGTCAAGAGACCCAGTACTTC
CSVRTGQETQYF
>TRBJ1-1|TRBV29-1|NA|NA|14
TGCAGCGTTGTCGATCGATCTCGGGGAACTGAAGCTTTCTTT
CSVVDRSRGTEAFF
>TRBJ2-3|TRBV7-2|NA|TRBD2|14
TGTGCCAGCAGCTTAGCTAGCGGGGCGGATACGCAGTATTTT
CASSLASGADTQYF
>TRBJ2-2|TRBV4-3|NA|NA|16
TGCGCCAGCAGCCCTACCGACTCTCTGGACACCGGGGAGCTGTTTTTT
CASSPTDSLDTGELFF
>TRBJ2-2|TRBV27|NA|NA|15
TGTGCCAGCAGTTTATTTGAACCGGACACCGGGGAGCTGTTTTTT
CASSLFEPDTGELFF